At least ten counts were recorded for the clone carrying this T cell receptor beta chain. This specimen comes from a study of T cells in Graves' hyperthyroidism and ophthalmopathy. What was amplified from RNA transcripts were TCR beta CDR3 regions. TCR CDR3 underwent first-round RT-PCR with the HTBI primer set. Each CDR3 protein is one row after TCRdb ran MiXCR on the multiplex PCR reads. The sample has a few hundred thousand distinct CDR3 sequences; less than 25% are singletons. V was shortened by 5 bases and J by 2 bases, with 13 bases between the two germline ends. Germline CDR1 and CDR2: MNHNS and SASEGT. CDR3 length equals 14 residues.

The receptor was derived from a man younger than 30 with Graves' hyperthyroidism. The chain is built from TRBV6-1 and TRBJ2-7; the D call may be TRBD1 or TRBD2 (5 bases each). Input material: blood. The CDR3 loop reads CASSPNGAPYEQYF. Here the CDR3 DNA reads TGTGCCAGCAGTCCAAACGGGGCTCCCTACGAGCAGTACTTC.